The 29 T cell receptor beta chains below were found in one sample sequenced in a study of T cells in Graves' hyperthyroidism and ophthalmopathy. Researchers took RNA transcripts and amplified the TCR beta CDR3 regions from them. Using the HTBI primer set, a first-round RT-PCR was run on the TCR CDR3. TCRdb re-derived calls from the multiplex PCR reads in MiXCR, one entry per CDR3 protein. The sample lists some 800,000 distinct CDR3 sequences; 38% were seen once. Sequenced input: blood. All receptors derive from a man aged 18 to 29 with Graves' hyperthyroidism.

This clonotype has just a few counts. Mismatch with germline at one junction end may stem from a read error. J is TRBJ1-3 and V is TRBV5-1; possibly TRBD1 for D (6 bases). The V gene's germline CDR1 is SGHRS and CDR2 YFSETQ. There are 15 residues in the CDR3. The CDR3 DNA is TGTGCCAGCAGCTTGGACCCGGGGGCCGGAAACACCATATATTTT. Translation: CASSLDPGAGNTIYF. The variable domain in full, with the rest retrieved from reference TRBV5-1 and TRBJ1-3, is KAGVTQTPRYLIKTRGQQVTLSCSPISGHRSVSWYQQTPGQGLQFLFEYFSETQRNKGNFPGRFSGRQFSNSRSEMNVSTLELGDSALYLCASSLDPGAGNTIYFGEGSWLTVV.

The rearrangement links TRBV25-1 to TRBJ2-7; 10 bases map to TRBD1. Germline V gives CDR1 MGHDK, CDR2 SYGVNS. The length of the CDR3 is 16 residues. J lost 7 bases, V lost 6 bases, and 15 bases had no gene match. In DNA form, the CDR3 reads TGTGCCAGCAGCGTAATCCTCGGGACAGGGGTACTTGAGCAGTACTTC. Translating gives CASSVILGTGVLEQYF.

This clonotype was counted a few times. The gene calls are TRBV14 and TRBJ2-5; perhaps TRBD2 as D (6 bases). CDR1 SGHDN and CDR2 FVKESK come from the germline V gene. Between the trimmed V and J ends, which lost 1 base and 1 base, there was a span of 13 bases. The CDR3 runs to 16 residues. The CDR3 here is CASSQGAGRSQETQYF. In DNA form, the CDR3 reads TGTGCCAGCAGCCAAGGGGCGGGGAGGAGCCAAGAGACCCAGTACTTC.

The chain recombines TRBV20-1 with TRBJ2-7, with D hard to call. The CDR3 length is 14 residues. CDR1 and CDR2 from the germline V gene are DFQATT and SNEGSKA (reference sequence). V lost 3 bases, J lost 0 bases, and 12 bases lay in between. CDR3 amino acids: CSASLGRFSYEQYF. CDR3 nucleotides: TGCAGTGCTAGTCTCGGTCGTTTCTCCTACGAGCAGTACTTC.

In its sample, this clonotype was seen once. The chain recombines TRBV15 with TRBJ2-2, with unresolved D. Deletions cut 1 base from V and 10 bases from J, with 13 bases between. Germline V gene data show CDR1 as LNHNV and CDR2 as YYDKDF (reference sequence). CDR3 length equals 14 residues. The CDR3 sequence is CATSRGPTPEELFF. The CDR3 coding sequence is TGTGCCACCAGCAGAGGCCCTACACCGGAGGAGCTGTTTTTT.

This sequence joins TRBV19 and TRBJ1-2; no reliable D call. The CDR3 has 12 amino acids. Per germline, CDR1 LNHDA and CDR2 SQIVND (reference sequence). With 5 bases removed from V and 7 bases from J, the gap between germline ends came to 11 bases. The CDR3 DNA sequence: TGTGCCAGTAGTTATCGGGGTCGTGGCTACACCTTC. The encoded protein is CASSYRGRGYTF.

CDR3 nucleotides: TGCAGCGTTGACCTGGGACAGGGACGAGAAAAACTGTTTTTT. It encodes CSVDLGQGREKLFF. J is TRBJ1-4 and V is TRBV29-1, with TRBD1 matching over 9 bases. Germline V gene data show CDR1 as SQVTM and CDR2 as ANQGSEA. V lost 3 bases and J lost 8; bases outside the gene matches: 7. This CDR3 spans 14 amino acids. The full variable domain, rest sourced from reference TRBV29-1 and TRBJ1-4, is SAVISQKPSRDICQRGTSLTIQCQVDSQVTMMFWYRQQPGQSLTLIATANQGSEATYESGFVIDKFPISRPNLTFSTLTVSNMSPEDSSIYLCSVDLGQGREKLFFGSGTQLSVL.

The V and J genes are TRBV29-1 and TRBJ1-2; 7 positions agree with TRBD1. The germline CDR1 and CDR2 sequences are SQVTM and ANQGSEA. V lost 3 bases and J lost 8; bases outside the gene matches: 6. The CDR3 has 12 amino acids. CDR3 in DNA: TGCAGCGTTGAGTCAGGGGGGGGAGGCTACACCTTC. It specifies CSVESGGGGYTF.

This clonotype was seen a few times. The chain carries TRBV13 and TRBJ1-2; the match to TRBD1 covers 7 bases. CDR1 PRHDT and CDR2 FYEKMQ come from the germline V gene (reference sequence). J gave up 2 bases and V 3 bases, and 9 bases lay outside the gene matches. This CDR3 is 16 amino acids long. CDR3: CASSFRGEKLNYGYTF. The CDR3 region has the DNA TGTGCCAGCAGCTTCAGGGGGGAAAAACTCAACTATGGCTACACCTTC.

At least ten counts were recorded for this clonotype. The J gene is TRBJ1-6, the V gene TRBV7-8, with TRBD1 identical over 8 bases. V was pared by 2 bases and J by 10 bases, with 10 bases of the junction left unmatched. The CDR3 is 16 amino acids. Germline V gives CDR1 SGHVS, CDR2 FQNEAQ. The CDR3 region is CASSLIFGQGNSPLHF. CDR3 DNA: TGTGCCAGCAGCTTAATTTTTGGACAGGGCAACTCACCCCTCCACTTT.

The V and J genes are TRBV29-1 and TRBJ2-2, with 8 bases that match TRBD1. The CDR3 has 16 amino acids. Germline values: CDR1 SQVTM, CDR2 ANQGSEA. The ends lost 4 bases at V and 2 bases at J; junction bases unmatched: 9. The CDR3 reads CSVGIFGQGNTGELFF. The CDR3 DNA is TGCAGCGTTGGGATCTTTGGACAGGGAAACACCGGGGAGCTGTTTTTT.

This clonotype has just one count. The gene calls are TRBV12-3 or TRBV12-4 and TRBJ1-5; no definite D call. The length of the CDR3 is 13 residues. Trimming left V 6 bases short and J 7 bases short, with 13 bases between. The CDR3 spells CASSLGLLQPQHF. CDR3 in DNA: TGTGCCAGCAGCCTCGGGCTTTTACAGCCCCAGCATTTT.

With respect to this clonotype: This could be a read error, since a much larger clone is one nucleotide away. This chain uses TRBV12-3 or TRBV12-4 with TRBJ1-1, with 7 positions matching TRBD1. After removal of 5 bases from V and 6 bases from J, the junction contained 3 bases not matched to a gene. CDR3 length: 12 residues. CDR3 nucleotides: TGTGCCAGCAGTAACACAGGGGCTGAAGCTTTCTTT. Translation: CASSNTGAEAFF.

This clonotype was observed at least ten times. The chain is built from TRBV9 and TRBJ1-2; D is possibly TRBD1 (5 bases). The CDR3 totals 13 residues. The V and J ends lost 4 bases and 7 bases respectively, with 14 bases between them. Germline assignment: CDR1 SGDLS and CDR2 YYNGEE. CDR3 in amino acids: CASSPGASLGYTF. In nucleotides, the CDR3 is TGTGCCAGCAGCCCCGGGGCCTCACTTGGCTACACCTTC.

Concerning this clonotype itself: A clone one base away is much larger, so this may be a read error. CDR3 sequence reads: CSARDRTGPVYGYTF. CDR3 in DNA: TGCAGTGCTAGAGATCGGACAGGGCCTGTCTATGGCTACACCTTC. V gene TRBV20-1 combines with J gene TRBJ1-2, with 8 bases matching TRBD1. Germline-derived CDR1 and CDR2 are DFQATT and SNEGSKA (reference sequence). This CDR3 spans 15 amino acids. Trimming removed 0 bases from V and 4 bases from J; junction bases left unmatched: 7.

The chain couples TRBV29-1 to TRBJ2-7; 8 bases map to TRBD1. Germline loops: CDR1 SQVTM, CDR2 ANQGSEA. With V trimmed by 6 bases and J by 6 bases, 16 bases remained unmatched. The CDR3 has 15 amino acids. Written as DNA, the CDR3 is TGCAGCGTCCAGCTGGACAGGGTAGTTAGTGGCGAGCAGTACTTC. It specifies CSVQLDRVVSGEQYF.

The rearrangement joins TRBV15 to TRBJ1-3; no clear D gene. Germline CDR1 is LNHNV and CDR2 is YYDKDF (reference sequence). The V gene lost 1 base and the J gene lost 8 bases, with 15 bases spanning the gap. This CDR3 is built from 15 residues. The CDR3 DNA reads TGTGCCACCAGCAGAGGGAGGGAGGGTGGCTACACCATATATTTT. Protein product: CATSRGREGGYTIYF.

The chain carries TRBV25-1 and TRBJ2-6; 8 nucleotides match TRBD1. From germline, CDR1 is MGHDK and CDR2 SYGVNS. The CDR3 extends over 18 amino acids. With V trimmed by 0 bases and J by 2 bases, 6 bases remained unmatched. CDR3 DNA sequence: TGTGCCAGCAGTGAATACTTCGCAGGGGGCGCTGGGGCCAACGTCCTGACTTTC. Translation: CASSEYFAGGAGANVLTF.

This clonotype showed up just a few times. V gene TRBV7-9 combines with J gene TRBJ2-7; TRBD1 agrees at 10 bases. V was pared by 4 bases and J by 6 bases, with 3 bases of the junction left unmatched. The CDR3 sequence is 13 residues long. Germline V gene sequence: CDR1 SEHNR, CDR2 FQNEAQ (reference sequence). CDR3 region: CASSSRTGGEQYF. In DNA form, the CDR3 reads TGTGCCAGCAGCTCCAGGACAGGGGGCGAGCAGTACTTC.

This clonotype appeared many times. The V and J genes are TRBV15 and TRBJ2-7; TRBD1 matches 9 bases. This CDR3 has 16 residues. Germline loops: CDR1 LNHNV, CDR2 YYDKDF (reference sequence). After removal of 0 bases from V and 2 bases from J, the junction contained 5 bases not matched to a gene. The CDR3 spells CATSRDRGTGPYEQYF. The CDR3, as DNA: TGTGCCACCAGCAGAGATCGGGGGACAGGGCCCTACGAGCAGTACTTC.

Note on this clonotype: This clone may be a read error of a much larger clone one base away. In nucleotides, the CDR3 is TGTGCCAGCAGCTCTCCTTTTGAAGTAGTCTACACCTTC. Protein sequence: CASSSPFEVVYTF. This sequence joins TRBV7-9 and TRBJ1-2; unclear D gene. Trimming removed 4 bases from V and 10 bases from J, with 16 bases in between. CDR3 length equals 13 residues. The germline V gene encodes CDR1 SEHNR and CDR2 FQNEAQ (reference sequence).

The table lists this clonotype with many counts. V usage is TRBV11-2 and J usage is TRBJ1-2; no clear D gene. Germline loops: CDR1 SGHAT, CDR2 FQNNGV. The CDR3 is made up of 15 amino acids. Trimming took 1 base from V and 6 from J, leaving 15 bases between them. CDR3 nucleotides: TGTGCCAGCAGCTTAGTCGACGAGGGTGGCGATGGCTACACCTTC. It specifies CASSLVDEGGDGYTF.

The chain employs TRBV15 and TRBJ1-3, with TRBD1 as a possible D gene (5 bases). The CDR3 is 15 residues long. Germline assignment: CDR1 LNHNV and CDR2 YYDKDF (reference sequence). V was shortened by 1 base and J by 0 bases, with 7 bases between the two germline ends. The CDR3 DNA is TGTGCCACCAGCAGAGTGGGGACCTCTGGAAACACCATATATTTT. It encodes CATSRVGTSGNTIYF.

The chain has TRBV5-1 and TRBJ1-1; TRBD1 matches at 9 bases. The CDR3 is 15 amino acids. Per germline, CDR1 SGHRS and CDR2 YFSETQ. Losses at the gene ends were 5 bases for V and 5 bases for J; bases not matched to a gene: 10. The CDR3 nucleotides read TGCGCCAGCAGAACTACAGGGGGCCAAGGTACTGAAGCTTTCTTT. Translation: CASRTTGGQGTEAFF.

This clonotype was recorded at least ten times. The chain links TRBV4-1 to TRBJ1-2, with a tentative D call TRBD1 (5 bases). This CDR3 has 15 residues. Trimming shortened V by 0 bases and J by 1 base, and 9 bases separated the two germline ends. Germline V gene data show CDR1 as MGHRA and CDR2 as YSYEKL. The CDR3 loop is CASSQERGGNYGYTF. Here the CDR3 DNA reads TGCGCCAGCAGCCAAGAGAGGGGCGGTAACTATGGCTACACCTTC.

This clonotype was observed a handful of times. V usage is TRBV9 and J usage is TRBJ1-6; no clear D gene. This CDR3 is 16 amino acids long. Trimming cost V 0 bases and J 0 bases, with 7 bases left between them. Germline lookup yields CDR1 SGDLS and CDR2 YYNGEE. For the CDR3, the DNA is TGTGCCAGCAGCGTAGAGAGCCTCTCCTATAATTCACCCCTCCACTTT. Translated: CASSVESLSYNSPLHF.

As for this clonotype: This may be a read error, as it is one base from a much larger clone. Likely a read error: the CDR3 ends without its conserved phenylalanine or tryptophan. The chain is built from TRBV7-8 and TRBJ2-7; D tentatively fits TRBD1 or TRBD2 (6 bases each). In germline, CDR1 is SGHVS, CDR2 FQNEAQ. This CDR3 is built from 15 residues. The germline V and J ends were trimmed by 5 bases and 3 bases, with 17 bases remaining between them. The CDR3: CASSLGGQGYYEQYS. Here the CDR3 DNA reads TGTGCCAGCAGCCTAGGGGGGCAGGGCTACTACGAGCAGTACTCC.

J is TRBJ2-2 and V is TRBV6-5, with a possible D match to TRBD2 (6 bases). This CDR3 spans 14 amino acids. V lost 5 bases and J 7 bases, leaving 14 bases between the germline ends. The germline V gene has CDR1 MNHEY and CDR2 SVGAGI. The DNA of the CDR3 is TGTGCCAGCAGTGCCTTTGCGGGGATCGGGGAGCTGTTTTTT. Its protein product is CASSAFAGIGELFF.

J is TRBJ2-2 and V is TRBV2; 8 nucleotides agree with TRBD1. Unmatched junction bases numbered 13, after V lost 10 bases and J lost 3 bases. CDR3 length equals 16 residues. Germline V CDR1 and CDR2: SNHLY, FYNNEI. Here the CDR3 reads CATEATGTGYTGELFF. CDR3 bases: TGTGCCACAGAAGCTACCGGGACAGGTTACACCGGGGAGCTGTTTTTT.